The T cell receptor beta chain described here comes from a study of shared clonotypes between healthy human individuals. Study-wide background: Each donor's CD8 memory used one plate, CD8 naive two, each CD4 subset three.

The study, taken as a whole, reports: Represented diversity (both genetic and exposure-history) was limited by the small number of donors. Estimated clonotype richness was generally higher in naive than memory subsets.

Using 200 ng DNA, 32,000 or so T cell genomes, the sorted-subset replicate PCRs were run. Profiled with immunoSEQ multiplex PCR; TCRdb holds only in-frame clones, not every one. The sample holds a few hundred thousand clones, about 69% seen once. Germline assignment: CDR1 SGHRS and CDR2 YFSETQ. Deletions cut 5 bases from V and 4 bases from J, with 10 bases between. The CDR3 loop spans 13 amino acids. As for this clone: Its antigen is not identified.

This TCR was recovered from a man between 25 and 39 years old in good health. Sequences were obtained from memory CD4+ T cells sorted from blood. The subset denotes: CD45RA-negative fraction. The rearrangement uses TRBV5-1 and TRBJ1-3, with D perhaps TRBD1 (5 bases). This CDR3 reads CASRGTVGNTIYF. CDR3 in DNA: TGCGCCAGCAGGGGGACCGTCGGAAACACCATATATTTT.